Following are 10 T cell receptor beta chains from one sample sequenced in a study of cytomegalovirus exposure and HLA in healthy donors. The PCR made use of 60 Vbeta and 13 Jbeta primers. Data came from immunoSEQ multiplex PCR; TCRdb stores just in-frame clones and leaves some out. Counted here are some 160,000 clones, about 78% occurring once; the ten biggest clones make up approximately 1.5%. The sample consisted of PBMCs. Source of these receptors: a male donor in good health and CMV-seronegative.

J is TRBJ1-5 and V is TRBV5-6; D possibly corresponds to TRBD1 (5 bases). This CDR3 spans 15 amino acids. Germline loops: CDR1 SGHDT, CDR2 YYEEEE. The V gene lost 2 bases and the J gene lost 4 bases, with 13 bases spanning the gap. As DNA, the CDR3 is TGTGCCAGCAGCTTTCGGGGGGTAGCGAATCAGCCCCAGCATTTT. This codes for CASSFRGVANQPQHF.

In this sample, this clone turned up a few times. The V and J genes are TRBV7-2 and TRBJ2-1; a weak D match, TRBD2 (7 bases). There are 16 residues in the CDR3. V lost 1 base, J lost 7 bases, and 17 bases lay in between. Germline V gives CDR1 SGHTA, CDR2 FQGNSA. This chain's CDR3 is CASSLGVGGGRNEQFF. DNA for the CDR3: TGTGCCAGCAGCTTAGGGGTAGGGGGAGGGAGGAATGAGCAGTTCTTC. Drawing the rest from reference TRBV7-2 and TRBJ2-1, the complete variable domain is GAGVSQSPSNKVTEKGKDVELRCDPISGHTALYWYRQSLGQGLEFLIYFQGNSAPDKSGLPSDRFSAERTGGSVSTLTIQRTQQEDSAVYLCASSLGVGGGRNEQFFGPGTRLTVL.

The CDR3 DNA follows: TGTGCCAGCAGTAGTCTTACGGGTAGCCAAGAGACCCAGTACTTC. This translates into CASSSLTGSQETQYF. The rearrangement links TRBV2 to TRBJ2-5; D gene uncertain. There are 15 residues in the CDR3. Trimming removed 5 bases at V and 1 base at J, with 14 bases between. Germline V gives CDR1 SNHLY, CDR2 FYNNEI.

In this sample, this clone turned up a few times. The chain couples TRBV6-1 to TRBJ1-4, with D possibly being TRBD1 (5 bases). V lost 6 bases, J lost 8 bases, and 19 bases lay in between. This CDR3 is 15 amino acids long. The germline gives CDR1 MNHNS, CDR2 SASEGT. The CDR3 region is CASRGGQGGEEKLFF. The CDR3 bases are TGTGCCAGCAGGGGGGGTCAGGGCGGTGAGGAAAAACTGTTTTTT.

This chain joins TRBV9 and TRBJ1-2, with TRBD1 matching over 8 bases. V trimming: 3 bases; J trimming: 8 bases; junction bases outside the gene matches: 9. The CDR3 spans 14 residues. Germline-derived CDR1 and CDR2 are SGDLS and YYNGEE. CDR3 residues: CASSARQGIRGYTF. The CDR3 DNA reads as TGTGCCAGCAGCGCCCGACAGGGGATTAGAGGCTACACCTTC.

This clone was picked up one time. The chain employs TRBV19 and TRBJ1-5, with a possible D match to TRBD1 (5 bases). The CDR3 contains 16 residues. Trimming took 5 bases from V and 4 from J, leaving 18 bases between them. Germline-derived CDR1 and CDR2 are LNHDA and SQIVND (reference sequence). The CDR3 coding sequence is TGTGCCAGTAGTGGATCTCATGTCGGGGGAAATCAGCCCCAGCATTTT. Protein sequence: CASSGSHVGGNQPQHF.

V is TRBV5-4 and J is TRBJ2-6, with D possibly being TRBD1 (5 bases). V was shortened by 1 base and J by 4 bases, with 9 bases between the two germline ends. Germline V gene data show CDR1 as SGHNT and CDR2 as YYREEE (reference sequence). There are 15 residues in the CDR3. In nucleotides, the CDR3 is TGTGCCAGCAGCTTGCCTACAGGCGGGGCCAACGTCCTGACTTTC. Translating it yields CASSLPTGGANVLTF.

The chain is built from TRBV19 and TRBJ1-2; TRBD1 might be the D (6 bases). V was shortened by 4 bases and J by 6 bases, with 9 bases between the two germline ends. The CDR3 contains 12 residues. Germline V gene sequence: CDR1 LNHDA, CDR2 SQIVND (reference sequence). The CDR3 protein is CASSTRDNGYTF. DNA of the CDR3: TGTGCCAGTAGTACTCGGGACAATGGCTACACCTTC.

The chain is built from TRBV19 and TRBJ2-7; 9 bases fit TRBD1. This CDR3 comprises 13 residues. V lost 3 bases and J lost 3; bases outside the gene matches: 0. Germline V gives CDR1 LNHDA, CDR2 SQIVND (reference sequence). The CDR3 bases are TGTGCCAGTAGTATGACAGGGGGCTACGAGCAGTACTTC. This codes for CASSMTGGYEQYF.

This CDR3 is CAISSAGAIYNEQFF. CDR3 in DNA: TGTGCCATCAGCTCAGCGGGAGCAATCTACAATGAGCAGTTCTTC. The gene calls are TRBV10-3 and TRBJ2-1; 8 nucleotides line up with TRBD2. CDR3 size: 15 residues. Germline loops: CDR1 ENHRY, CDR2 SYGVKD. The V and J ends lost 6 bases and 3 bases, in that order; junction bases with no gene match: 7.